The 15 T cell receptor beta chains below come from one sample, sequenced in a study of T cell repertoires in cytomegalovirus infection. TCRdb used MiXCR to reprocess the reads, holding one entry per CDR3 protein. The sample yields about 570,000 distinct CDR3 sequences, 40% seen once. For these receptors, no antigen is known. Specimen: cultured PBMCs, collected from culture after CMV antigen stimulation. Every receptor here comes from a human donor in good health (CMV status not recorded). Some clones in this sample may be carry-over from other donors' samples.

This clonotype was picked up many times. The V call is TRBV7-2, the J call TRBJ2-1; tentatively, D is TRBD2 (7 bases). Trimming took 3 bases from V and 9 from J, leaving 24 bases between them. Germline V gene lookup returns CDR1 SGHTA and CDR2 FQGNSA. The CDR3 has 17 residues. The CDR3 loop is CASSFGLRGAREVEQFF. CDR3 DNA sequence: TGTGCCAGCAGCTTTGGGCTTCGGGGGGCACGGGAGGTTGAGCAGTTCTTC.

This clonotype showed up just a few times. V usage is TRBV7-6 and J usage is TRBJ2-5, with 8 bases lining up with TRBD1. Per germline, CDR1 SGHVS and CDR2 FNYEAQ. The CDR3 length is 14 residues. With V trimmed by 4 bases and J by 5 bases, 6 bases remained unmatched. The DNA of the CDR3 is TGTGCCAGCAGCTCGACAGGGGTTGGGGAGACCCAGTACTTC. Translation: CASSSTGVGETQYF.

This chain joins TRBV12-3 or TRBV12-4 and TRBJ2-3; no reliable D call. With 7 bases removed from V and 1 base from J, the gap between germline ends came to 6 bases. The length of the CDR3 is 12 residues. The CDR3 is CASTERTDTQYF. In DNA form, the CDR3 reads TGTGCCAGCACGGAACGCACAGATACGCAGTATTTT.

This clonotype was counted many times. V gene TRBV10-3 combines with J gene TRBJ2-1; 10 nucleotides align to TRBD2. Per the germline V gene, CDR1 is ENHRY and CDR2 is SYGVKD. After removal of 10 bases from V and 7 bases from J, the junction contained 10 bases not matched to a gene. CDR3 length: 14 residues. The chain's CDR3 is CATQAGGPFNEQFF. In nucleotides, the CDR3 is TGTGCCACCCAAGCGGGAGGGCCCTTTAATGAGCAGTTCTTC.

The chain employs TRBV7-2 and TRBJ2-5; the D is unclear. Germline CDR1 SGHTA, CDR2 FQGNSA. The V gene lost 3 bases and the J gene lost 5 bases, with 10 bases spanning the gap. The CDR3 runs to 13 residues. The CDR3 loop reads CASSFLVGETQYF. The CDR3, as DNA: TGTGCCAGCAGCTTCCTAGTAGGGGAGACCCAGTACTTC.

This clonotype was observed a few times. The chain recombines TRBV12-5 with TRBJ2-5; a possible D gene is TRBD2 (6 bases). CDR1 and CDR2 from the germline V gene are LGHNT and FRNRAP. The CDR3 sequence is 11 residues long. Trimming shortened V by 6 bases and J by 10 bases, and 12 bases separated the two germline ends. CDR3 sequence reads: CASGRRGLQYF. The CDR3 nucleotides are TGTGCTAGTGGGCGGAGGGGCCTCCAGTACTTC.

This clonotype is a singleton in its sample. V gene TRBV12-3 or TRBV12-4 combines with J gene TRBJ1-5; D is unclear. The germline V and J ends were trimmed by 3 bases and 5 bases, with 8 bases remaining between them. The CDR3 is made up of 13 amino acids. CDR3 sequence reads: CASSLTPYQPQHF. The CDR3 nucleotides are TGTGCCAGCAGTTTGACTCCTTATCAGCCCCAGCATTTT.

This clonotype has at least ten counts. The chain has TRBV7-2 and TRBJ1-6, with no clear D. Germline CDR1 reads SGHTA; CDR2 reads FQGNSA. The CDR3 is 14 residues long. Between the trimmed V and J ends, which lost 1 base and 11 bases, there was a span of 12 bases. CDR3 nucleotide sequence: TGTGCCAGCAGCTTAGTGATTTCTGACACACCCCTCCACTTT. It specifies CASSLVISDTPLHF.

The V call is TRBV12-3 or TRBV12-4, the J call TRBJ2-1; TRBD2 matches 11 bases. J lost 7 bases, V lost 2 bases, and 4 bases had no gene match. CDR3 size: 15 residues. CDR3 loop: CASSLLAGGWNEQFF. The DNA for the CDR3 is TGTGCCAGCAGTTTACTAGCGGGAGGTTGGAATGAGCAGTTCTTC.

The V and J genes are TRBV7-8 and TRBJ2-4; 9 bases fit TRBD1. There are 16 residues in the CDR3. V lost 5 bases to trimming and J lost 2 bases; unmatched junction nucleotides: 7. Germline V gene lookup returns CDR1 SGHVS and CDR2 FQNEAQ. The CDR3 coding sequence is TGTGCCAGCAGCAAATGGACAGGGGTGACCAAAAACATTCAGTACTTC. This encodes CASSKWTGVTKNIQYF. The full variable domain, with the rest looked up from reference TRBV7-8 and TRBJ2-4, is GAGVSQSPRYKVAKRGQDVALRCDPISGHVSLFWYQQALGQGPEFLTYFQNEAQLDKSGLPSDRFFAERPEGSVSTLKIQRTQQEDSAVYLCASSKWTGVTKNIQYFGAGTRLSVL.

This clonotype was seen a few times. This sequence joins TRBV7-2 and TRBJ2-7; possibly TRBD1 for D (6 bases). This CDR3 comprises 14 residues. Trimming stripped 7 bases from V and 5 bases from J, with 18 bases between. Germline V gives CDR1 SGHTA, CDR2 FQGNSA. DNA for the CDR3: TGTGCCAGCAAAACAGGGCCCTCGGGACACGAGCAGTACTTC. Its translation is CASKTGPSGHEQYF. Full variable domain (rest looked up from reference TRBV7-2 and TRBJ2-7): GAGVSQSPSNKVTEKGKDVELRCDPISGHTALYWYRQSLGQGLEFLIYFQGNSAPDKSGLPSDRFSAERTGGSVSTLTIQRTQQEDSAVYLCASKTGPSGHEQYFGPGTRLTVT.

The rearrangement uses TRBV7-8 and TRBJ2-3; unclear D gene. The germline gives CDR1 SGHVS, CDR2 FQNEAQ. V was cut by 2 bases and J by 6 bases, with 9 bases left in between. The CDR3 runs to 13 residues. The CDR3 DNA reads as TGTGCCAGCAGCTTAATGACCGCCGATACGCAGTATTTT. This sequence encodes CASSLMTADTQYF.

The chain uses TRBV11-2 and TRBJ2-1; maybe TRBD1 (6 bases). Germline lookup yields CDR1 SGHAT and CDR2 FQNNGV. CDR3 length: 15 amino acids. Trimming stripped 3 bases from V and 0 bases from J, with 9 bases between. The CDR3 bases are TGTGCCAGCAGCTTTAGCAGGGGCTCCTACAATGAGCAGTTCTTC. Translated: CASSFSRGSYNEQFF.

This clonotype was seen at least ten times. V is TRBV7-8 and J is TRBJ1-1; 7 nucleotides agree with TRBD1. Germline CDR1 reads SGHVS; CDR2 reads FQNEAQ. Unmatched junction bases numbered 14, after V lost 5 bases and J lost 5 bases. The CDR3 loop spans 16 amino acids. In nucleotides, the CDR3 is TGTGCCAGCAGCATGCAACGACAGGGTTTTTCTACTGAAGCTTTCTTT. Translated: CASSMQRQGFSTEAFF.

The chain uses TRBV27 and TRBJ2-6, with a weak D call TRBD1 (6 bases). V was clipped by 4 bases and J by 5 bases, with 12 bases between them. This CDR3 spans 15 amino acids. CDR1 is MNHEY, CDR2 SMNVEV, per germline (reference sequence). The CDR3 reads CASSSDRRWANVLTF. The CDR3 region has the DNA TGTGCCAGCAGTTCTGACAGGCGTTGGGCCAACGTCCTGACTTTC.